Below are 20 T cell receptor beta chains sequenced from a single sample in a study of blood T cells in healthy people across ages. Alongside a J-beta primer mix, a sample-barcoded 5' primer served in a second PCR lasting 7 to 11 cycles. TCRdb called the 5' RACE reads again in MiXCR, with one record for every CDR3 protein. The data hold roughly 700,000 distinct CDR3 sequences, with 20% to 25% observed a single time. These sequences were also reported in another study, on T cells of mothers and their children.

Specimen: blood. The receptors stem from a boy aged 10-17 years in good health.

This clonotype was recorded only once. CDR3 sequence: CASSLQTGILDTIYF. The CDR3 region has the DNA TGTGCCAGCAGCTTACAGACAGGGATCTTAGACACCATATATTTT. The chain has TRBV7-2 and TRBJ1-3, with TRBD1 matching over 7 bases. Trimming cost V 2 bases and J 8 bases; bases outside gene matches: 9. Germline V gene sequence: CDR1 SGHTA, CDR2 FQGNSA. The CDR3 is 15 residues long.

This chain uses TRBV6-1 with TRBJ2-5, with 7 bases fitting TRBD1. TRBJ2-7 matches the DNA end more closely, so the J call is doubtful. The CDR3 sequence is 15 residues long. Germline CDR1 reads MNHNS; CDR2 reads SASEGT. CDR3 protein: CASSEKGGAPYEQYF. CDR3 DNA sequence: TGTGCCAGCAGTGAAAAAGGGGGCGCCCCTTACGAGCAGTACTTC.

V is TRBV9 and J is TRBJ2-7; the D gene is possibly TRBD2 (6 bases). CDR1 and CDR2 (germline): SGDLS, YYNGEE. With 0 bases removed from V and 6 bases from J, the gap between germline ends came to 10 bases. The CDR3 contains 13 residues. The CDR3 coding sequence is TGTGCCAGCAGCGTAGCTGTGGGAGGCGAGCAGTACTTC. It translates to CASSVAVGGEQYF. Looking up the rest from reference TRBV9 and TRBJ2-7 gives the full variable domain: DSGVTQTPKHLITATGQRVTLRCSPRSGDLSVYWYQQSLDQGLQFLIQYYNGEERAKGNILERFSAQQFPDLHSELNLSSLELGDSALYFCASSVAVGGEQYFGPGTRLTVT.

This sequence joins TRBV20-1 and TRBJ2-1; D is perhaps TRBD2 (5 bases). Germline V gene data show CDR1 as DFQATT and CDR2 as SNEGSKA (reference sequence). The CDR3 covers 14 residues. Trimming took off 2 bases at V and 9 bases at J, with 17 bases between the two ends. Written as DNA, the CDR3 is TGCAGTGCTAGATCTCTCGAGGGTTTGGTTGAGCAGTTCTTC. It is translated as CSARSLEGLVEQFF.

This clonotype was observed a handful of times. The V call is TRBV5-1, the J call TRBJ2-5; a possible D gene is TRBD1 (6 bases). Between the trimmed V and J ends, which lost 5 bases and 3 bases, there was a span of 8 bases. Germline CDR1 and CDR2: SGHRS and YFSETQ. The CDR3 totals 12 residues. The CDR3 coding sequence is TGCGCCAGCAGGAGACAGGAAGAGACCCAGTACTTC. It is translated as CASRRQEETQYF.

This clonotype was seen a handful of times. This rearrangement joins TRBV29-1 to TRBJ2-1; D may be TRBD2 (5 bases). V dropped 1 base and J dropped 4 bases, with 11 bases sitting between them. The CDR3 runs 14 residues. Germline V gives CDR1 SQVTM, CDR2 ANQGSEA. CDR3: CSVEVARTYNEQFF. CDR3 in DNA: TGCAGCGTTGAAGTAGCGAGAACTTACAATGAGCAGTTCTTC.

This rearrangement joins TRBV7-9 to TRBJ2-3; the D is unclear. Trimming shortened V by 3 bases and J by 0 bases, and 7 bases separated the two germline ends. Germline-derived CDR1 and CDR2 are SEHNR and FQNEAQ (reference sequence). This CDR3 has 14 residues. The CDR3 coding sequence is TGTGCCAGCAGCTTCCCCGCTAGCACAGATACGCAGTATTTT. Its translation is CASSFPASTDTQYF.

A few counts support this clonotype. The CDR3 is CASSIDPGSAKNIQYF. CDR3 DNA sequence: TGTGCCAGTAGTATAGATCCCGGTAGTGCCAAAAACATTCAGTACTTC. This rearrangement joins TRBV19 to TRBJ2-4, with unresolved D. The germline V gene encodes CDR1 LNHDA and CDR2 SQIVND (reference sequence). This CDR3 region has 16 residues. The V end lost 0 bases, the J end lost 1 base, and 10 bases lay between the germline ends.

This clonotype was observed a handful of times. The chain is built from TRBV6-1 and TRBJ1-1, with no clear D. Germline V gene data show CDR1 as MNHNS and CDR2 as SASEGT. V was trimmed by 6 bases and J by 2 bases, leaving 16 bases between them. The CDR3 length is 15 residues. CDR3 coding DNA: TGTGCCAGCAGGGAGGAGGCCATACTCAACACTGAAGCTTTCTTT. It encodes CASREEAILNTEAFF.

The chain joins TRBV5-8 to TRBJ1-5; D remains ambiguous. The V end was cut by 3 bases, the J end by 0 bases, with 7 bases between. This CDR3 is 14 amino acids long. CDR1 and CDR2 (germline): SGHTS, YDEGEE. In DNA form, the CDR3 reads TGTGCCAGCAGCTCGCCGGCTAGCAATCAGCCCCAGCATTTT. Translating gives CASSSPASNQPQHF.

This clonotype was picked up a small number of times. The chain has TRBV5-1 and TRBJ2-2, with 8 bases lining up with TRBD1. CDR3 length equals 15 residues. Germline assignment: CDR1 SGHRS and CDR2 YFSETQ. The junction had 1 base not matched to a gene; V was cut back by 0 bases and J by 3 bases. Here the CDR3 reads CASSLVGQDTGELFF. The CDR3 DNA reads TGCGCCAGCAGCTTGGTGGGACAGGACACCGGGGAGCTGTTTTTT.

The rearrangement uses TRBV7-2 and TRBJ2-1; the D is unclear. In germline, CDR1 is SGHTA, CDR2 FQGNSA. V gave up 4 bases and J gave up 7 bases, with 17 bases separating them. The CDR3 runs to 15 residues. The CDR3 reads CASSSSLWAINEQFF. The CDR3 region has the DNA TGTGCCAGCAGCTCCAGCCTTTGGGCAATTAATGAGCAGTTCTTC.

CDR3 region: CSVDSGRVFTEAFF. DNA of the CDR3: TGCAGCGTTGACTCGGGGAGGGTTTTCACTGAAGCTTTCTTT. This chain links TRBV29-1 with TRBJ1-1, with D hard to call. The CDR3 is made up of 14 amino acids. The germline V and J ends were trimmed by 3 bases and 4 bases, with 15 bases remaining between them. The V gene's germline CDR1 is SQVTM and CDR2 ANQGSEA.

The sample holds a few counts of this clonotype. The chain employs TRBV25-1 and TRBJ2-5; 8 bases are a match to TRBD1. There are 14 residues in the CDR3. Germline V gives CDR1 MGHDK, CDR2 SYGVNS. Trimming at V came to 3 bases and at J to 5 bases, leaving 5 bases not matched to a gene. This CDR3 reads CASSDTGGRETQYF. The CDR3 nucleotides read TGTGCCAGCAGTGACACAGGGGGTCGCGAGACCCAGTACTTC.

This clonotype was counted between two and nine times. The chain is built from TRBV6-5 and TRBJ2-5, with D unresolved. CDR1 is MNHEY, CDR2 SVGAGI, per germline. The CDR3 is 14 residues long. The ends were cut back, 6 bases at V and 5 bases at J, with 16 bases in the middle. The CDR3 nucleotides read TGTGCCAGCAGCCTTACTCTGGGATCTGAGACCCAGTACTTC. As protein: CASSLTLGSETQYF.

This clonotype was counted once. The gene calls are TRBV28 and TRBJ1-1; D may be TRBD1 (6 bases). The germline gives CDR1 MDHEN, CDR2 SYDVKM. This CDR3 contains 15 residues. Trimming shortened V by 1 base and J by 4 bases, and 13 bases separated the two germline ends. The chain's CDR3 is CASSLFQTGPTEAFF. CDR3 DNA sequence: TGTGCCAGCAGTTTATTCCAAACAGGGCCCACTGAAGCTTTCTTT.

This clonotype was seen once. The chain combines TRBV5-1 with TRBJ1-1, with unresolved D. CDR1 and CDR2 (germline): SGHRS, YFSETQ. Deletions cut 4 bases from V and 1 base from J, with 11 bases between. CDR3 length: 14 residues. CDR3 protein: CASSLIDGNTEAFF. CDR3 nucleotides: TGCGCCAGCAGCCTCATCGACGGGAACACTGAAGCTTTCTTT.

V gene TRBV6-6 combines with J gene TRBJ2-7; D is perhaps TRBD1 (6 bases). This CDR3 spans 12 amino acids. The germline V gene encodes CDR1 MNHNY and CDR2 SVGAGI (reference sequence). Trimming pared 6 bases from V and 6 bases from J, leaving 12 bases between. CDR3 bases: TGTGCCAGCAGGCCCACAGGGTTCGAGCAGTACTTC. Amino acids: CASRPTGFEQYF.

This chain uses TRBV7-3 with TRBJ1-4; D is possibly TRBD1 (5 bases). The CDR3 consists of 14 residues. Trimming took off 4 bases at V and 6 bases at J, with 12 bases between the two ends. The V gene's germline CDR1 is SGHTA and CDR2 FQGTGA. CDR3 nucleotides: TGTGCCAGCAGCTCGGGACTGGCCCATGAAAAACTGTTTTTT. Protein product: CASSSGLAHEKLFF.

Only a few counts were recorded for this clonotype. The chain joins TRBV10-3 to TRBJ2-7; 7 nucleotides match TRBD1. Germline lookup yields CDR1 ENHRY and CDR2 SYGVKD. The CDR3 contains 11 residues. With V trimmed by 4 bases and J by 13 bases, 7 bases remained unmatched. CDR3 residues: CAISVGTVYYF. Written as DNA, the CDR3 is TGTGCCATCAGTGTCGGGACAGTTTACTACTTC.